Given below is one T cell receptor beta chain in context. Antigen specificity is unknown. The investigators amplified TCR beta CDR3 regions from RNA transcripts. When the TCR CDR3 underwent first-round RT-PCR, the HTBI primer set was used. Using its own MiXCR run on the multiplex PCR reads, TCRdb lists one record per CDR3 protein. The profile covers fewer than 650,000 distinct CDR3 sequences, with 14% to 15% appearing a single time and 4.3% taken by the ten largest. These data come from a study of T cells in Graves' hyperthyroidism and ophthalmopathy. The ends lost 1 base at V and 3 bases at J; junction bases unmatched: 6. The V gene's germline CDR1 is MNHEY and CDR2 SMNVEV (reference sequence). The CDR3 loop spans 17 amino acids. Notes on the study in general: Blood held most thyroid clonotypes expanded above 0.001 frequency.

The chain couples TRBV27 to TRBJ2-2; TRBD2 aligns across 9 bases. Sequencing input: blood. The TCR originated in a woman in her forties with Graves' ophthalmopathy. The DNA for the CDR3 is TGTGCCAGCAGTTTATTTAGCGGGAGTTTGGACACCGGGGAGCTGTTTTTT. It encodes CASSLFSGSLDTGELFF.